The clone carrying this TCR beta chain occurred many times. Antigen unknown. This sample was taken from a study of read filtering for tumor transcriptome and immune sequencing. At the level of the study: Revised staging placed eight or nine patients in R-ISS I, about 15 in II, 7 in III.

The library was built from 400 to 500 ng RNA with molecular barcoded adaptors for alpha/delta and beta/gamma chains. TCRdb reprocessed the reads with MiXCR, giving one entry per CDR3 protein. The top ten clones hold under 55% of a sample with about 63,000 distinct CDR3 sequences, approximately 15% of them seen once. CDR3 length: 14 residues. CDR1 LGHDT and CDR2 YNNKEL come from the germline V gene (reference sequence). The V gene lost 8 bases and the J gene lost 1 base, with 14 bases spanning the gap. Study-wide results and caveats: Even smaller IR-seq throughput identified most shared clonotypes. Single-read clonotypes: roughly four fifths of IR-seq clonotypes (around 3.6% of reads), more than 70% of RNA-seq clonotypes (nearly 45% of reads). Correlation between methods rose after single-read clonotypes were removed.

The sequence was obtained from a donor at least 40 years old with multiple myeloma. What was sequenced was a population of CD138-negative cells sorted from bone marrow. The rearrangement links TRBV3-1 to TRBJ1-1; possible D gene TRBD1, 6 bases. CDR3 protein: CASRQQGWNTEAFF. DNA of the CDR3: TGTGCCAGCCGACAACAGGGCTGGAACACTGAAGCTTTCTTT.